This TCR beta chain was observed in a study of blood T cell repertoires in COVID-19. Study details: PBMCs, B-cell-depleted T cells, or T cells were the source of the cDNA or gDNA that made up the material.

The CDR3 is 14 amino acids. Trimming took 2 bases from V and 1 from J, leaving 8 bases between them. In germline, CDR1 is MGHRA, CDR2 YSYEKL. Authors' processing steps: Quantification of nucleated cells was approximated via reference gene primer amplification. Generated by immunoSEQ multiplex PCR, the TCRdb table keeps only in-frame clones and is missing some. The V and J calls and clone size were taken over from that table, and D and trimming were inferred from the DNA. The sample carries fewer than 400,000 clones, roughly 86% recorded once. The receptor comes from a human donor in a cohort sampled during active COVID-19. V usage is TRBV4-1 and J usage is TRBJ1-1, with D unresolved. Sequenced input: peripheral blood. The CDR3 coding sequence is TGCGCCAGCAGCCAAACACCAGGGAACACTGAAGCTTTCTTT. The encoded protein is CASSQTPGNTEAFF.